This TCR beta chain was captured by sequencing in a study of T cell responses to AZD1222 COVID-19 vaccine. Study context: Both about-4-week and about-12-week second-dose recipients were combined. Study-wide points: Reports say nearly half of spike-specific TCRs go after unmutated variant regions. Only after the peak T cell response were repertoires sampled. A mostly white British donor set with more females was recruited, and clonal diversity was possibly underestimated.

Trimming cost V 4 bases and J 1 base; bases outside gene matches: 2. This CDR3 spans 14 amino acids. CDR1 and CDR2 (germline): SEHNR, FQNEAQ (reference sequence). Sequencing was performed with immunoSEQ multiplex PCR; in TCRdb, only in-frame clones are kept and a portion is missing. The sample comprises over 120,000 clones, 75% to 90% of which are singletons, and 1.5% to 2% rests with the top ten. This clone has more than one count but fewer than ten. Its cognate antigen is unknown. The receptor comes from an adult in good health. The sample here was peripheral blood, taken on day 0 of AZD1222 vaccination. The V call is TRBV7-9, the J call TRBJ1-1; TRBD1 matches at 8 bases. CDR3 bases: TGTGCCAGCAGCTCCGGACAGGGGAACACTGAAGCTTTCTTT. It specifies CASSSGQGNTEAFF. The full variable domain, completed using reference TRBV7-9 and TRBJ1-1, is DTGVSQNPRHKITKRGQNVTFRCDPISEHNRLYWYRQTLGQGPEFLTYFQNEAQLEKSRLLSDRFSAERPKGSFSTLEIQRTEQGDSAMYLCASSSGQGNTEAFFGQGTRLTVV.